The present TCR beta chain was sequenced within a study of blood T cell repertoires in COVID-19. Turning to the study itself: Samples came from the United States, Italy and Spain, spanning acute and convalescent COVID-19. PBMCs, B-cell-depleted T cells, or T cells were the source of the cDNA or gDNA that made up the material.

Germline V lookup: CDR1 SGDLS, CDR2 YYNGEE. With 4 bases removed from V and 1 base from J, the gap between germline ends came to 14 bases. This CDR3 region has 16 residues. Study processing details: For nucleated cells, counts were estimated from reference gene primer amplification. Clones were read by immunoSEQ multiplex PCR, and TCRdb kept only the in-frame ones, dropping some. The DNA was the basis for D and trimming; V, J and clone size are from that table. The profile shows about 83,000 clones, 88% of them singletons. This sequence joins TRBV9 and TRBJ2-2; weak D call: TRBD2 (5 bases). The sample was peripheral blood. The TCR comes from a human donor in a cohort sampled during active COVID-19. The CDR3 here is CASSRTTSGNTGELFF. The CDR3 DNA reads TGTGCCAGCAGCCGTACCACAAGCGGGAACACCGGGGAGCTGTTTTTT.